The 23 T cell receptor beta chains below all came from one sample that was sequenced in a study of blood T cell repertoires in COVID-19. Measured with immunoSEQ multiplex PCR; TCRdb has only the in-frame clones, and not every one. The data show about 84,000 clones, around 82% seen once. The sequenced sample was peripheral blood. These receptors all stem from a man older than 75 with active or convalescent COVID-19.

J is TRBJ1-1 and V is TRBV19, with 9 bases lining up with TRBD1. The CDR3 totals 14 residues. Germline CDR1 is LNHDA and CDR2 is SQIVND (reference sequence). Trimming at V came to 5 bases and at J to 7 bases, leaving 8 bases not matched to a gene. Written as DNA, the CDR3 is TGTGCCAGTAGTGAGGGACAGGGTTACGGTGAAGCTTTCTTT. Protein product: CASSEGQGYGEAFF.

CDR3 DNA: TGCGCCAGCAGCTCAGGACAGACAAATTCACCCCTCCACTTT. This encodes CASSSGQTNSPLHF. V is TRBV5-1 and J is TRBJ1-6; TRBD1 is a possible D gene (6 bases). CDR1 is SGHRS, CDR2 YFSETQ, per germline. V was clipped by 3 bases and J by 7 bases, with 11 bases between them. The CDR3 sequence is 14 residues long.

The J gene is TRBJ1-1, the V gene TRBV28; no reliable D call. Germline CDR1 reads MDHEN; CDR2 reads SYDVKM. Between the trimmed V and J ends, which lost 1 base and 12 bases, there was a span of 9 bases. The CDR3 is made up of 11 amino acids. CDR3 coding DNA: TGTGCCAGCAGTTTATTTTCGGTCTCTTTCTTT. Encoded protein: CASSLFSVSFF. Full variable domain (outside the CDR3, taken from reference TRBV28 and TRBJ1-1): DVKVTQSSRYLVKRTGEKVFLECVQDMDHENMFWYRQDPGLGLRLIYFSYDVKMKEKGDIPEGYSVSREKKERFSLILESASTNQTSMYLCASSLFSVSFFGQGTRLTVV.

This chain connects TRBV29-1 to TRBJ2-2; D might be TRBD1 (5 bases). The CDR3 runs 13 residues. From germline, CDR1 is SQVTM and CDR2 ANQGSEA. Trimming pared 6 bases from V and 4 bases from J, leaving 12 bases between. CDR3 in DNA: TGCAGCGTGGGGCGGTCCGGCACCGGGGAGCTGTTTTTT. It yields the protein CSVGRSGTGELFF.

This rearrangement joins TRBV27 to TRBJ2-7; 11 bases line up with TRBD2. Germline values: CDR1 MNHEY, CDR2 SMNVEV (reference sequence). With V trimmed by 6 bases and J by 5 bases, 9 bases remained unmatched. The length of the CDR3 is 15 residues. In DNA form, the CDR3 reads TGTGCCAGCAGGGAACTAGCGGGAGAACCCCACGAGCAGTACTTC. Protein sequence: CASRELAGEPHEQYF.

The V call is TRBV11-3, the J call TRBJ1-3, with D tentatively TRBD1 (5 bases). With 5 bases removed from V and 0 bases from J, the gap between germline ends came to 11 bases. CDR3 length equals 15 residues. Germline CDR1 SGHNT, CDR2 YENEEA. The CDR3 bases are TGTGCCAGCAGCCAGGGATGGAACTCTGGAAACACCATATATTTT. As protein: CASSQGWNSGNTIYF. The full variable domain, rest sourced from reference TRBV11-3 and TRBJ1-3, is EAGVVQSPRYKIIEKKQPVAFWCNPISGHNTLYWYLQNLGQGPELLIRYENEEAVDDSQLPKDRFSAERLKGVDSTLKIQPAELGDSAVYLCASSQGWNSGNTIYFGEGSWLTVV.

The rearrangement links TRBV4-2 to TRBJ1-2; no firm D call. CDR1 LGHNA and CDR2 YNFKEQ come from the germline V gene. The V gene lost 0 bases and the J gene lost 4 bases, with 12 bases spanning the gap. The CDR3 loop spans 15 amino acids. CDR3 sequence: CASSQEYSSFYGYTF. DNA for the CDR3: TGTGCCAGCAGCCAAGAGTACAGTTCCTTCTATGGCTACACCTTC.

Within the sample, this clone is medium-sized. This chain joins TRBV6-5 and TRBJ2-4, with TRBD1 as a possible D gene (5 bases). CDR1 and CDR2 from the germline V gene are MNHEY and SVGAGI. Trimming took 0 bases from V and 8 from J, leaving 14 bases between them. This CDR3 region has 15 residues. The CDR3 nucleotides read TGTGCCAGCAGTTACTCGATCCCAGGGCGTGACATTCAGTACTTC. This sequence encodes CASSYSIPGRDIQYF.

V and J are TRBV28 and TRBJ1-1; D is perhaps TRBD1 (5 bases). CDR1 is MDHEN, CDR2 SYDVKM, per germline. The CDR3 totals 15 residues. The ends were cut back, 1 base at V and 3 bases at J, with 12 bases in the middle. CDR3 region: CASSLYGGLYTEAFF. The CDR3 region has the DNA TGTGCCAGCAGTTTATATGGGGGGTTGTACACTGAAGCTTTCTTT.

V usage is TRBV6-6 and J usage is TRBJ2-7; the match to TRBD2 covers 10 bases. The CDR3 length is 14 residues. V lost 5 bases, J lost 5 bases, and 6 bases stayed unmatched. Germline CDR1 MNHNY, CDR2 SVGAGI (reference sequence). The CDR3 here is CASSPSGRSHEQYF. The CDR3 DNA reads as TGTGCCAGCAGTCCTAGCGGGAGAAGCCACGAGCAGTACTTC.

Here the CDR3 reads CASSVRLSSGNTIYF. The CDR3, as DNA: TGTGCCAGCAGCGTCCGACTGAGCTCTGGAAACACCATATATTTT. The V and J genes are TRBV11-2 and TRBJ1-3; D is uncertain. The CDR3 is 15 residues long. Germline V gene sequence: CDR1 SGHAT, CDR2 FQNNGV. Trimming took 5 bases from V and 0 from J, leaving 11 bases between them.

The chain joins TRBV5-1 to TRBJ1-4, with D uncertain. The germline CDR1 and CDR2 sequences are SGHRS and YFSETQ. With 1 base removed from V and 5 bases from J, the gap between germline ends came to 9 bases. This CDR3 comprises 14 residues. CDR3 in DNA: TGCGCCAGCAGCTTGAGCAGGCACAATGAAAAACTGTTTTTT. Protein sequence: CASSLSRHNEKLFF.

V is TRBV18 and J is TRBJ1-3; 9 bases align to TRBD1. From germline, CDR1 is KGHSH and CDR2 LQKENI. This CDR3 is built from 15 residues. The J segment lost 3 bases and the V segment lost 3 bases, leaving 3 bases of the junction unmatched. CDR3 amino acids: CASSPRTGDGNTIYF. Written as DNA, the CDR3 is TGTGCCAGCTCACCTCGGACAGGGGATGGAAACACCATATATTTT. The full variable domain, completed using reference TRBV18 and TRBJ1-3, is NAGVMQNPRHLVRRRGQEARLRCSPMKGHSHVYWYRQLPEEGLKFMVYLQKENIIDESGMPKERFSAEFPKEGPSILRIQQVVRGDSAAYFCASSPRTGDGNTIYFGEGSWLTVV.

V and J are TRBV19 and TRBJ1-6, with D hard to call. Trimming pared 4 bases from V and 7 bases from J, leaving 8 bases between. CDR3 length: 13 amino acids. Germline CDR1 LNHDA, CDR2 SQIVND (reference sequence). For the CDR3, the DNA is TGTGCCAGTAGTAACCAGGCCAATTCACCCCTCCACTTT. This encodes CASSNQANSPLHF.

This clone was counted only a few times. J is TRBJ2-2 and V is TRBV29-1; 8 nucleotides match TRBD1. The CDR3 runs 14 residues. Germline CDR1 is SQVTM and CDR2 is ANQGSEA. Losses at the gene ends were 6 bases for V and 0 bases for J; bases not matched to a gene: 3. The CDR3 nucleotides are TGCAGCGTGCGGGACAGGACGAACACCGGGGAGCTGTTTTTT. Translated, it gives CSVRDRTNTGELFF.

CDR3 protein: CASSLGTSGHQETQYF. For the CDR3, the DNA is TGTGCCAGCAGCTTGGGGACTAGCGGGCACCAAGAGACCCAGTACTTC. V and J are TRBV7-9 and TRBJ2-5; TRBD2 agrees at 12 bases. Per the germline V gene, CDR1 is SEHNR and CDR2 is FQNEAQ (reference sequence). This CDR3 region has 16 residues. Trimming removed 3 bases from V and 0 bases from J; junction bases left unmatched: 2.

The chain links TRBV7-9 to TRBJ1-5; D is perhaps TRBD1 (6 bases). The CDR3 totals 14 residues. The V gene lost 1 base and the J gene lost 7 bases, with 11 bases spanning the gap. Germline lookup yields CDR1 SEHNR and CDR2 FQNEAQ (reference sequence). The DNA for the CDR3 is TGTGCCAGCAGCTTAGGGGGCAGGGGACAGCCCCAGCATTTT. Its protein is CASSLGGRGQPQHF.

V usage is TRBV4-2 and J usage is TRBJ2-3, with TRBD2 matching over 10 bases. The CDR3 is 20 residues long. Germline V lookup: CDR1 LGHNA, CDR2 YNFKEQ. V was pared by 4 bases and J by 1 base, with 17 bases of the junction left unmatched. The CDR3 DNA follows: TGTGCCAGCAGCCTACAGGCGACTAGCGGGCCCGGGGCGGGCACAGATACGCAGTATTTT. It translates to CASSLQATSGPGAGTDTQYF.

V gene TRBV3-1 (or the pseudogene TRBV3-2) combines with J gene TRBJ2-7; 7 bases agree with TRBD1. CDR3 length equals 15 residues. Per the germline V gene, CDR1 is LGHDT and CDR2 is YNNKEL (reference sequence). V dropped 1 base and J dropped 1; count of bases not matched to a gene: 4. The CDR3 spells CASSQAGGKSYEQYF. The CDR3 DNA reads TGTGCCAGCAGCCAAGCAGGGGGAAAATCCTACGAGCAGTACTTC.

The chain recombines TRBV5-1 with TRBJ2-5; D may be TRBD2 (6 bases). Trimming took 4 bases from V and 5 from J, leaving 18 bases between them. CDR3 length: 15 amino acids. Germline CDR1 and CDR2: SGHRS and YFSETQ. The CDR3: CASSGGRTSGETQYF. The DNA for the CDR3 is TGCGCCAGCAGCGGGGGACGGACGAGCGGGGAGACCCAGTACTTC.

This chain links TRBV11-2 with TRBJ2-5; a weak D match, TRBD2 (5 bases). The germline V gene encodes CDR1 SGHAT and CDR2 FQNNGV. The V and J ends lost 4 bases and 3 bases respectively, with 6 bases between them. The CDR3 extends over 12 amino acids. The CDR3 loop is CASSSGEETQYF. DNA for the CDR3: TGTGCCAGCAGCTCCGGGGAAGAGACCCAGTACTTC.

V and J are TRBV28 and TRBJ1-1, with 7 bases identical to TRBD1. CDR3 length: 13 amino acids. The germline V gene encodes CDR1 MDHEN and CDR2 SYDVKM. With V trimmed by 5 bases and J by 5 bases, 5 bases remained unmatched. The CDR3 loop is CASSPPGQTEAFF. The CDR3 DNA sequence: TGTGCCAGCAGTCCCCCGGGACAGACTGAAGCTTTCTTT. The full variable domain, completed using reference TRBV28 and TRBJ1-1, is DVKVTQSSRYLVKRTGEKVFLECVQDMDHENMFWYRQDPGLGLRLIYFSYDVKMKEKGDIPEGYSVSREKKERFSLILESASTNQTSMYLCASSPPGQTEAFFGQGTRLTVV.

The CDR3 nucleotides read TGTGCCAGCAGCCCGTGCCGGAGGATCATATATGGCTACACCTTC. Translating it yields CASSPCRRIIYGYTF. J is TRBJ1-2 and V is TRBV11-3; D remains unclear. The CDR3 totals 15 residues. Germline CDR1 SGHNT, CDR2 YENEEA. Trimming pared 5 bases from V and 5 bases from J, leaving 18 bases between.